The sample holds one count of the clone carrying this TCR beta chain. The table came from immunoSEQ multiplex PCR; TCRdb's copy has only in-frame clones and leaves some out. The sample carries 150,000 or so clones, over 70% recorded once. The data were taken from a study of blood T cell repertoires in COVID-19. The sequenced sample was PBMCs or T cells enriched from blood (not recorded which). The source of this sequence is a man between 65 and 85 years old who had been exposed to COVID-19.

The CDR3 sequence: CASSVAATGGIDDGYTF. The CDR3 DNA follows: TGTGCCAGCAGCGTAGCCGCGACAGGGGGCATTGACGATGGCTACACCTTC. This chain joins TRBV9 and TRBJ1-2; TRBD1 matches 10 bases. Germline V lookup: CDR1 SGDLS, CDR2 YYNGEE. The V and J ends lost 0 bases and 6 bases, in that order; junction bases with no gene match: 11. CDR3 size: 17 residues.